In its sample, the clone carrying this T cell receptor beta chain was seen many times. Its antigen is still unknown. This specimen comes from a study of T cells in Graves' hyperthyroidism and ophthalmopathy. The overall study: Specimen type is peripheral blood, collected at initial diagnosis prior to any treatment. Study-wide findings and caveats: Expanded thyroid clonotypes (above 0.001) were mostly also found in blood. The model identified upcoming ophthalmopathy a median approximately six months ahead of onset.

Researchers amplified the TCR beta CDR3 regions from RNA transcripts. When the TCR CDR3 underwent first-round RT-PCR, the HTBI primer set was used. TCRdb reprocessed the multiplex PCR reads with MiXCR, giving one entry per CDR3 protein. Found here are hundreds of thousands of distinct CDR3 sequences, around 38% of them singletons; the top ten hold more than 7%. Between the trimmed V and J ends, which lost 8 bases and 8 bases, there was a span of 21 bases. The V gene's germline CDR1 is LNHDA and CDR2 SQIVND (reference sequence). This CDR3 region has 14 residues. The sample consisted of blood. The chain recombines TRBV19 with TRBJ1-2, with D uncertain. This receptor was taken from a man aged 18 to 30 with Graves' hyperthyroidism. The chain's CDR3 is CASSVMVTGRGYTF. CDR3 bases: TGTGCCAGTTCCGTGATGGTGACGGGTCGAGGCTACACCTTC.